Presented here are 8 T cell receptor beta chains from one specimen sequenced in a study of T cell responses to AZD1222 COVID-19 vaccine. The assay was immunoSEQ multiplex PCR, and TCRdb's table has in-frame clones only and misses some. Among over 65,000 clones listed, about 90% were seen once. The sample was peripheral blood, taken on day 0 of AZD1222 vaccination. These receptors came from an adult in good health.

Here the CDR3 reads CASSAQQGSNSNQPQHF. CDR3 DNA sequence: TGTGCCAGTAGTGCCCAACAGGGTTCCAATAGCAATCAGCCCCAGCATTTT. The chain has TRBV19 and TRBJ1-5, with D possibly TRBD1 on 6 matching bases. The V end lost 5 bases, the J end lost 0 bases, and 17 bases lay between the germline ends. CDR3 length equals 17 residues. Germline CDR1 and CDR2: LNHDA and SQIVND (reference sequence).

The V and J genes are TRBV11-1 and TRBJ2-5, with 9 positions matching TRBD1. Germline lookup yields CDR1 SGHAT and CDR2 FQDESV (reference sequence). The V and J ends lost 7 bases and 5 bases, in that order; junction bases with no gene match: 8. The CDR3 runs 14 residues. CDR3 loop: CASNDRGREETQYF. The CDR3 DNA sequence: TGTGCCAGCAACGACAGGGGGAGGGAGGAGACCCAGTACTTC.

The chain joins TRBV9 to TRBJ2-7, with D possibly TRBD1 on 5 matching bases. CDR1 is SGDLS and CDR2 is YYNGEE in the germline V gene. The CDR3 is 15 residues long. V was pared by 5 bases and J by 4 bases, with 19 bases between. CDR3 nucleotides: TGTGCCAGCAGTCTGGACACGTCGATAATGTACGAGCAGTACTTC. Protein sequence: CASSLDTSIMYEQYF.

The rearrangement uses TRBV6-6 and TRBJ1-3; 7 bases fit TRBD1. The CDR3 has 18 residues. The J segment lost 4 bases and the V segment lost 5 bases, leaving 17 bases of the junction unmatched. The V gene's germline CDR1 is MNHNY and CDR2 SVGAGI (reference sequence). DNA for the CDR3: TGTGCCAGCAGTCAACAGGGGTCATTCGAGGTCGTAGGAAACACCATATATTTT. It encodes CASSQQGSFEVVGNTIYF.

The chain is built from TRBV6-1 and TRBJ1-4; D remains unclear. This CDR3 contains 14 residues. Germline values: CDR1 MNHNS, CDR2 SASEGT. V was shortened by 2 bases and J by 8 bases, with 12 bases between the two germline ends. Written as DNA, the CDR3 is TGTGCCAGCAGTGAACTGTCCGGCGGGGAAAAACTGTTTTTT. It yields the protein CASSELSGGEKLFF.

This chain connects TRBV24-1 to TRBJ2-1, with TRBD1 matching 8 bases. V lost 8 bases, J lost 9 bases, and 11 bases stayed unmatched. Germline CDR1 and CDR2: KGHDR and SFDVKD. The CDR3 length is 14 residues. The CDR3: CATTSTGVYGEQFF. DNA of the CDR3: TGTGCCACCACGTCGACAGGGGTTTACGGTGAGCAGTTCTTC.

The chain carries TRBV28 and TRBJ1-2; 7 positions match TRBD1. Trimming removed 6 bases from V and 4 bases from J; junction bases left unmatched: 8. The CDR3 is 14 amino acids. The germline V gene has CDR1 MDHEN and CDR2 SYDVKM. In DNA form, the CDR3 reads TGTGCCAGCAGAAAACAGGGGACCCGCTATGGCTACACCTTC. This codes for CASRKQGTRYGYTF.

The V gene is TRBV27, the J gene TRBJ1-1; 8 nucleotides match TRBD1. Germline V gene lookup returns CDR1 MNHEY and CDR2 SMNVEV (reference sequence). The CDR3 has 15 residues. The ends lost 6 bases at V and 10 bases at J; junction bases unmatched: 16. In DNA form, the CDR3 reads TGTGCCAGCAGCTACCGGGACAGGCCCTACGACGGAGCTTTCTTT. It specifies CASSYRDRPYDGAFF.